The clone carrying this TCR beta chain has at least ten counts. The sample belongs to a study of cytomegalovirus exposure and HLA in healthy donors. Sequencing used immunoSEQ multiplex PCR; TCRdb keeps in-frame clones, though not all of them. The sample consists of fewer than 60,000 clones, 93% of them appearing once. Sequencing was done on a sample of PBMCs. The receptor was isolated from a woman aged 18 to 35 in good health and CMV-seropositive.

CDR3 sequence: CASSEAEGSNQPQHF. CDR3 DNA sequence: TGTGCCAGCAGTGAAGCAGAGGGTAGCAATCAGCCCCAGCATTTT. The chain combines TRBV6-1 with TRBJ1-5; the D is unclear. Deletions cut 0 bases from V and 0 bases from J, with 6 bases between. Germline V gene lookup returns CDR1 MNHNS and CDR2 SASEGT. CDR3 length: 15 amino acids.